This T cell receptor (beta chain) emerged from a study of T cell responses to AZD1222 COVID-19 vaccine. Study-wide results and limits: Donor demographics were predominantly white British with a female majority; clonal diversity may be underestimated. The study found Spike-specific TCR breadth and depth rose after two AZD1222 doses. Only after the peak T cell response were repertoires sampled. Baseline antibody screening turned up just 6 or 7 seropositive AZD1222 recipients.

The trim removed 4 bases at V and 4 bases at J, leaving 7 bases unmatched. Germline V gene data show CDR1 as MGHRA and CDR2 as YSYEKL. The CDR3 covers 15 residues. On this clone: Antigen unknown.

The data were produced by immunoSEQ multiplex PCR, yet TCRdb's version contains in-frame clones alone and is incomplete. This table has over 150,000 clones, 85% to 95% appearing once. The chain couples TRBV4-1 to TRBJ1-1, with 9 bases aligning to TRBD1. The receptor was derived from an adult who received the MenACWY meningococcal vaccine as a control. This specimen consisted of peripheral blood, obtained 28 days after the second dose of the MenACWY control vaccine. CDR3 sequence (DNA): TGCGCCAGCAGCCTAGGACAGGGGTTTCGCACTGAAGCTTTCTTT. Translation gives CASSLGQGFRTEAFF.